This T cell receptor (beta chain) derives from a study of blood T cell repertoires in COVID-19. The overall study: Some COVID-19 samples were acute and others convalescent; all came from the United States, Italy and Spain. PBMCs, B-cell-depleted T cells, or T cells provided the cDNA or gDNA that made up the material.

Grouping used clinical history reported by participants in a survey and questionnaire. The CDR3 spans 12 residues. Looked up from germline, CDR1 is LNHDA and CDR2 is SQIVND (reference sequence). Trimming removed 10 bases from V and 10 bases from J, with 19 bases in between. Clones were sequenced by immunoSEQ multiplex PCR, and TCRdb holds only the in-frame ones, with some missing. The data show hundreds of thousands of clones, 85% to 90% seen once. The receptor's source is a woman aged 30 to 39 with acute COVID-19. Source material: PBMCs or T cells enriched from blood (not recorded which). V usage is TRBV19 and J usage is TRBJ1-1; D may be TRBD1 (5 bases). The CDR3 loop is CATTGGGLGAFF. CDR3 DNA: TGTGCCACCACCGGGGGGGGTTTGGGAGCTTTCTTT.